Shown below are 11 T cell receptor beta chains from a single sample sequenced in a study of shared T cell receptors in the human thymus. The table came from immunoSEQ multiplex PCR; TCRdb's copy has only in-frame clones and leaves some out. Among 550,000 to 800,000 clones listed, approximately 85% were seen once. These records were also assigned to another study, of human thymus T cells.

Sequencing was done on a sample of thymocytes. Receptors originate from a girl under three years old with a congenital heart defect.

This sequence joins TRBV5-1 and TRBJ2-1; 11 bases match TRBD2. The CDR3 covers 19 residues. The germline V gene encodes CDR1 SGHRS and CDR2 YFSETQ. V gave up 2 bases and J gave up 6 bases; unmatched junction bases: 16. The CDR3 sequence: CASSFGDLSGGGLSNEQFF. DNA of the CDR3: TGCGCCAGCAGCTTTGGGGACCTTAGCGGGGGGGGCTTGTCCAATGAGCAGTTCTTC.

V is TRBV4-1 and J is TRBJ2-7; 7 bases align to TRBD1. The CDR3 has 13 amino acids. With 4 bases clipped from V and 4 bases from J, the junction kept 4 bases outside the gene matches. The germline CDR1 and CDR2 sequences are MGHRA and YSYEKL. The CDR3 sequence: CASSPLDRYEQYF. The CDR3 region has the DNA TGCGCCAGCAGCCCCCTGGACAGGTACGAGCAGTACTTC.

This chain connects TRBV11-3 to TRBJ2-7; 10 bases are shared with TRBD1. The CDR3 is 14 residues long. V dropped 4 bases and J dropped 4; count of bases not matched to a gene: 4. CDR1 and CDR2 (germline): SGHNT, YENEEA. In DNA, the CDR3 is TGTGCCAGCAGCTGCCGGGACAGGGGATACGAGCAGTACTTC. This codes for CASSCRDRGYEQYF.

The V and J genes are TRBV5-1 and TRBJ2-7, with TRBD1 matching 10 bases. The CDR3 extends over 16 amino acids. V lost 3 bases to trimming and J lost 4 bases; unmatched junction nucleotides: 10. CDR1 SGHRS and CDR2 YFSETQ come from the germline V gene. The chain's CDR3 is CASSSLPGQGTYEQYF. The CDR3 DNA follows: TGCGCCAGCAGCTCGCTGCCGGGACAGGGGACGTACGAGCAGTACTTC.

The V call is TRBV4-1, the J call TRBJ2-7; 11 nucleotides align to TRBD2. V shed 0 bases and J 2 bases; nucleotides not matched to a gene: 12. This CDR3 contains 19 residues. Germline CDR1 reads MGHRA; CDR2 reads YSYEKL. The CDR3, as DNA: TGCGCCAGCAGCCAAGAAGGGTCTTTTATGACTAGCGGGGCCTACGAGCAGTACTTC. As protein: CASSQEGSFMTSGAYEQYF.

The chain is built from TRBV4-1 and TRBJ1-2; D remains unclear. This CDR3 is 16 amino acids long. The germline V gene has CDR1 MGHRA and CDR2 YSYEKL. The ends were cut back, 0 bases at V and 1 base at J, with 12 bases in the middle. In nucleotides, the CDR3 is TGCGCCAGCAGCCAAGATTGTAGGAGGCATAACTATGGCTACACCTTC. Translation gives CASSQDCRRHNYGYTF.

This clone showed up just a few times. This sequence joins TRBV6-5 and TRBJ1-6; no reliable D call. Per germline, CDR1 MNHEY and CDR2 SVGAGI. The CDR3 is 15 amino acids. Trimming stripped 5 bases from V and 6 bases from J, with 14 bases between. CDR3: CASSVVASPNSPLHF. In nucleotides, the CDR3 is TGTGCCAGCAGTGTGGTCGCGTCTCCTAATTCACCCCTCCACTTT.

The V gene is TRBV18, the J gene TRBJ2-5; D unresolved. V was trimmed by 1 base and J by 2 bases, leaving 8 bases between them. The germline CDR1 and CDR2 sequences are KGHSH and LQKENI. CDR3 size: 14 residues. The CDR3 is CASSPRATQETQYF. The CDR3 DNA reads as TGTGCCAGCTCACCACGGGCAACACAAGAGACCCAGTACTTC.

The chain uses TRBV30 and TRBJ1-5; possible D gene TRBD1, 6 bases. The V gene lost 3 bases and the J gene lost 7 bases, with 10 bases spanning the gap. Germline lookup yields CDR1 GTSNPN and CDR2 SVGIG (reference sequence). This CDR3 is built from 12 residues. CDR3 bases: TGTGCCTGGAGGACAGGATGGCAGCCCCAGCATTTT. Its translation is CAWRTGWQPQHF.

This rearrangement joins TRBV4-1 to TRBJ1-1, with 7 bases fitting TRBD1. The germline V gene encodes CDR1 MGHRA and CDR2 YSYEKL. The CDR3 is made up of 16 amino acids. V shed 0 bases and J 5 bases; nucleotides not matched to a gene: 9. CDR3 DNA: TGCGCCAGCAGCCAAGAATGGCGACAGGGTGAAACTGAAGCTTTCTTT. This gives the protein CASSQEWRQGETEAFF.

The chain has TRBV19 and TRBJ1-5; the D gene is possibly TRBD1 (6 bases). The CDR3 is made up of 14 amino acids. Germline CDR1 is LNHDA and CDR2 is SQIVND (reference sequence). Trimming stripped 7 bases from V and 0 bases from J, with 10 bases between. The CDR3 nucleotides read TGTGCCAGTACCGGGACATATAGCAATCAGCCCCAGCATTTT. The encoded protein is CASTGTYSNQPQHF.